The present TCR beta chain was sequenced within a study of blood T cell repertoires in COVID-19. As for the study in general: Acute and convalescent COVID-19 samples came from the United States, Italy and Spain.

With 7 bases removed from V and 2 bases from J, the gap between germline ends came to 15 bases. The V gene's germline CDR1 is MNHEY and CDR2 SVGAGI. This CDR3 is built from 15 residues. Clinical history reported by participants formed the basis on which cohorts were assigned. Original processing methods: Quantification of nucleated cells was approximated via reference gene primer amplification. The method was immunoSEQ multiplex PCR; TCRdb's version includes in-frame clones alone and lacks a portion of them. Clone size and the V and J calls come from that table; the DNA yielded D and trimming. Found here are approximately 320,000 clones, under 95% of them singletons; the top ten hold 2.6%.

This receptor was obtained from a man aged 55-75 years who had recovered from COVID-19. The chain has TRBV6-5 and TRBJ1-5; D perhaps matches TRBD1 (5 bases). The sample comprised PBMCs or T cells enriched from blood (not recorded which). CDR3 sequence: CASTEGLQGNQPQHF. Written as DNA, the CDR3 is TGTGCCAGCACCGAGGGACTGCAGGGCAATCAGCCCCAGCATTTT.